The clone carrying this T cell receptor (beta chain) was seen a single time. Its matching antigen is unknown. Using immunoSEQ multiplex PCR, the repertoire was profiled, and TCRdb retains in-frame clones only, with some absent. The table lists about 32,000 clones, around three quarters of them singletons. The data belong to a study of vaccination effects on CD4 cells after COVID-19. Background on the study: Sampling occurred a median 72 days post second dose, range 14 to 241. Overall study findings and caveats: Only 1 of 255 vaccine-induced clones from healthy vaccinees cross-reacted with common cold coronaviruses.

This CDR3 is 14 amino acids long. V lost 4 bases and J lost 8; bases outside the gene matches: 7. Germline V gives CDR1 LGHNA, CDR2 YNFKEQ. Antigen-specific CD4+ T cells were expanded (with viral peptide pools) by the ViraFEST assay ahead of sequencing. Following 10 days of culture, CD4+ T cells were isolated. Every participant took two doses of the BNT162b2 or mRNA-1273 vaccine. Cultures of some 2.2 million PBMC per well contained approximately 9.6 IU/ml IL-2 plus 10 ug/ml peptides. Replacing half the medium with IL-2 medium was done on days 3 and 7. V and J are TRBV4-2 and TRBJ1-4; TRBD1 matches at 7 bases. Specimen: CD4+ T cells from PBMCs cultured with HCoV-229E spike peptides, collected after COVID-19 vaccination. This receptor was taken from a human donor who received a COVID-19 vaccine. CDR3 sequence reads: CASSRDREYEKLFF. CDR3 bases: TGTGCCAGCAGCCGAGACAGGGAGTACGAAAAACTGTTTTTT.